Shown below are 21 T cell receptor beta chains from a single sample sequenced in a study of blood T cell repertoires in COVID-19. The repertoire was sequenced with immunoSEQ multiplex PCR; TCRdb's copy has only in-frame clones and lacks some. The sample consists of around 300,000 clones, 89% of them appearing once. Sequenced material: PBMCs or T cells enriched from blood (not recorded which). All receptors come from a woman aged 40 to 50 who had recovered from COVID-19.

In regard to this clone: The sample contains more than one DNA sequence encoding this CDR3. The chain couples TRBV2 to TRBJ1-3; D unclear. Per germline, CDR1 SNHLY and CDR2 FYNNEI. Trimming pared 5 bases from V and 0 bases from J, leaving 8 bases between. The CDR3 is 14 amino acids. CDR3 DNA sequence: TGTGCCAGCAGTCCTGGACTCTCTGGAAACACCATATATTTT. It specifies CASSPGLSGNTIYF.

The gene calls are TRBV11-2 and TRBJ1-2, with 9 bases matching TRBD1. The length of the CDR3 is 16 residues. Unmatched junction bases numbered 8, after V lost 0 bases and J lost 6 bases. From germline, CDR1 is SGHAT and CDR2 FQNNGV. CDR3 sequence: CASSLDLDRGSNGYTF. The CDR3 coding sequence is TGTGCCAGCAGCTTAGATTTGGACAGGGGAAGTAATGGCTACACCTTC.

In its sample, this clone was seen once. V usage is TRBV5-1 and J usage is TRBJ2-1; TRBD2 matches at 9 bases. The CDR3 totals 15 residues. CDR1 and CDR2 (germline): SGHRS, YFSETQ. The J segment lost 3 bases and the V segment lost 4 bases, leaving 5 bases of the junction unmatched. The DNA for the CDR3 is TGCGCCAGCAGCCCAGCGGGGGGACACTACAATGAGCAGTTCTTC. Translated: CASSPAGGHYNEQFF.

This rearrangement joins TRBV6-2 or TRBV6-3 to TRBJ1-6, with D possibly TRBD1 on 6 matching bases. CDR1 and CDR2 from the germline V gene are MNHEY and SVGEGT. This CDR3 is built from 17 residues. The ends were cut back, 3 bases at V and 11 bases at J, with 23 bases in the middle. CDR3 in amino acids: CASSYWAGVRHMPPLHF. For the CDR3, the DNA is TGTGCCAGCAGTTATTGGGCAGGGGTACGTCATATGCCACCCCTCCACTTT.

The chain uses TRBV10-3 and TRBJ2-3, with 11 positions matching TRBD2. V lost 3 bases to trimming and J lost 4 bases; unmatched junction nucleotides: 12. This CDR3 spans 18 amino acids. Germline V gives CDR1 ENHRY, CDR2 SYGVKD. The CDR3 spells CAISESTSGSVSADTQYF. The CDR3 nucleotides are TGTGCCATCAGTGAAAGTACTAGCGGGAGTGTTTCTGCAGATACGCAGTATTTT.

V usage is TRBV11-2 and J usage is TRBJ2-2, with TRBD1 identical over 8 bases. The CDR3 is made up of 13 amino acids. CDR1 is SGHAT, CDR2 FQNNGV, per germline. V lost 4 bases and J lost 6; bases outside the gene matches: 1. CDR3 DNA sequence: TGTGCCAGCAGCTCGACAGGGGCCGGGGAGCTGTTTTTT. Translation gives CASSSTGAGELFF.

This rearrangement joins TRBV18 to TRBJ1-5; D is undetermined. This CDR3 is built from 16 residues. The ends were cut back, 3 bases at V and 0 bases at J, with 12 bases in the middle. Germline values: CDR1 KGHSH, CDR2 LQKENI. The DNA of the CDR3 is TGTGCCAGCTCACCGAGGAGTGGAATTAGCAATCAGCCCCAGCATTTT. It is translated as CASSPRSGISNQPQHF.

J is TRBJ1-5 and V is TRBV6-5; TRBD1 matches at 8 bases. This CDR3 has 13 residues. Germline CDR1 reads MNHEY; CDR2 reads SVGAGI. Trimming removed 10 bases from V and 3 bases from J; junction bases left unmatched: 5. The CDR3 loop reads CAKGTGNNQPQHF. The CDR3 DNA sequence: TGTGCCAAAGGGACAGGCAACAATCAGCCCCAGCATTTT.

V is TRBV5-8 and J is TRBJ1-1; no reliable D call. The length of the CDR3 is 14 residues. V dropped 1 base and J dropped 1 base, with 8 bases sitting between them. Per germline, CDR1 SGHTS and CDR2 YDEGEE. The CDR3 protein is CASSLFSTNTEAFF. As DNA, the CDR3 is TGTGCCAGCAGCTTGTTCTCTACGAACACTGAAGCTTTCTTT.

V and J are TRBV29-1 and TRBJ2-1, with 12 bases aligning to TRBD2. The germline V gene has CDR1 SQVTM and CDR2 ANQGSEA. Trimming cost V 6 bases and J 7 bases; bases outside gene matches: 7. The CDR3 is made up of 14 amino acids. The CDR3 region is CSVSSGRARNEQFF. As DNA, the CDR3 is TGCAGCGTCTCTAGCGGGAGGGCCAGGAATGAGCAGTTCTTC.

The rearrangement uses TRBV10-2 and TRBJ1-2; the D gene is possibly TRBD1 (5 bases). Trimming took 6 bases from V and 8 from J, leaving 19 bases between them. This CDR3 spans 14 amino acids. Germline V gene sequence: CDR1 WSHSY, CDR2 SAAADI. CDR3 coding DNA: TGCGCCAGCAGACCCCTGGGGGAGGTCTACGGCTACACCTTC. Amino acids: CASRPLGEVYGYTF.

V gene TRBV5-8 combines with J gene TRBJ2-3, with D maybe TRBD2 (5 bases). Trimming shortened V by 2 bases and J by 6 bases, and 13 bases separated the two germline ends. The CDR3 runs 14 residues. Germline assignment: CDR1 SGHTS and CDR2 YDEGEE. CDR3 coding DNA: TGTGCCAGCAGCTTCCCGGGAAGTAAGGATACGCAGTATTTT. This sequence encodes CASSFPGSKDTQYF.

Concerning this clone: A far larger clone differs by one base, so this is likely a read error. V is TRBV7-8 and J is TRBJ1-1; 10 positions agree with TRBD1. Germline values: CDR1 SGHVS, CDR2 FQNEAQ. Losses at the gene ends were 3 bases for V and 6 bases for J; bases not matched to a gene: 1. The CDR3 length is 13 residues. This chain's CDR3 is CASSFDRGPEAFF. CDR3 DNA: TGTGCCAGCAGCTTTGACAGGGGGCCTGAAGCTTTCTTT.

The J gene is TRBJ1-2, the V gene TRBV18, with a tentative D call TRBD1 (6 bases). The CDR3 runs to 15 residues. CDR1 is KGHSH and CDR2 is LQKENI in the germline V gene. With 3 bases removed from V and 0 bases from J, the gap between germline ends came to 11 bases. CDR3 sequence reads: CASSPRQDTNYGYTF. Here the CDR3 DNA reads TGTGCCAGCTCACCCCGACAGGACACTAACTATGGCTACACCTTC.

J is TRBJ2-7 and V is TRBV9; 8 bases agree with TRBD2. This CDR3 comprises 16 residues. Germline V gene data show CDR1 as SGDLS and CDR2 as YYNGEE. V gave up 3 bases and J gave up 0 bases; unmatched junction bases: 8. CDR3 sequence: CASSAGRTSSSYEQYF. Here the CDR3 DNA reads TGTGCCAGCAGCGCAGGACGGACTAGCTCCTCCTACGAGCAGTACTTC.

The chain recombines TRBV9 with TRBJ2-7; TRBD2 is a possible D gene (6 bases). This CDR3 contains 16 residues. Germline CDR1 is SGDLS and CDR2 is YYNGEE. Trimming took off 4 bases at V and 0 bases at J, with 17 bases between the two ends. In DNA form, the CDR3 reads TGTGCCAGCAGCACGGAGGGACCGAGGAGCTCCTACGAGCAGTACTTC. It translates to CASSTEGPRSSYEQYF.

This clone appeared a single time. The chain couples TRBV24-1 to TRBJ2-1; D is possibly TRBD1 (5 bases). V gave up 0 bases and J gave up 10 bases, with 18 bases separating them. CDR1 is KGHDR, CDR2 SFDVKD, per germline. There are 16 residues in the CDR3. CDR3: CATSDLQGAQKGEQFF. DNA of the CDR3: TGTGCCACCAGTGATTTGCAAGGGGCCCAGAAGGGGGAGCAGTTCTTC.

The J gene is TRBJ1-3, the V gene TRBV3-1 (or the pseudogene TRBV3-2); D may be TRBD1 (5 bases). V shed 3 bases and J shed 2 bases, with 14 bases lying between them. Germline lookup yields CDR1 LGHDT and CDR2 YNNKEL (reference sequence). The CDR3 is 16 amino acids. CDR3: CASSHGGPSPGNTIYF. The CDR3, as DNA: TGTGCCAGCAGCCACGGGGGACCTTCCCCTGGAAACACCATATATTTT.

This chain links TRBV6-5 with TRBJ1-1, with TRBD1 as a possible D gene (6 bases). Germline assignment: CDR1 MNHEY and CDR2 SVGAGI. V was trimmed by 6 bases and J by 8 bases, leaving 16 bases between them. The CDR3 consists of 13 residues. CDR3 DNA: TGTGCCAGCAGGGGACAAGTCGTTACGGAAGCTTTCTTT. Its protein product is CASRGQVVTEAFF.

The chain couples TRBV9 to TRBJ1-1, with D possibly TRBD1 on 6 matching bases. Germline V lookup: CDR1 SGDLS, CDR2 YYNGEE. V lost 1 base and J 10 bases, leaving 20 bases between the germline ends. The CDR3 is 15 amino acids. This CDR3 is CASSVTDSNLGGAFF. CDR3 bases: TGTGCCAGCAGCGTAACAGACAGTAATTTAGGGGGAGCTTTCTTT.

This chain links TRBV5-5 with TRBJ1-4, with D perhaps matching TRBD1 (6 bases). Trimming removed 0 bases at V and 7 bases at J, with 10 bases between. CDR3 length: 14 residues. Germline V CDR1 and CDR2: SGHKS, YYEKEE (reference sequence). As DNA, the CDR3 is TGTGCCAGCAGCTTGGGGGGGCTGGGTGAAAAACTGTTTTTT. Translated: CASSLGGLGEKLFF.